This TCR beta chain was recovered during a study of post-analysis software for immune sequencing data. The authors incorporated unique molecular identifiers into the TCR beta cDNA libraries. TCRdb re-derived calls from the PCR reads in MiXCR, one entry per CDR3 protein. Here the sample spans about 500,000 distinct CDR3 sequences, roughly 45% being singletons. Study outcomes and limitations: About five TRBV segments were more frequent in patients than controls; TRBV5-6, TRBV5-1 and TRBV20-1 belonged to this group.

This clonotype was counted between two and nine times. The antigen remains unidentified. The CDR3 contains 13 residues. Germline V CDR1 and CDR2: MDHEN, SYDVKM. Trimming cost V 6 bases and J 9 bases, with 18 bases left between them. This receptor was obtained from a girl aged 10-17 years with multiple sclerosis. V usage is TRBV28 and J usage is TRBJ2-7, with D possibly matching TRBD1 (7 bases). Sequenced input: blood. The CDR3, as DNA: TGTGCCAGCAGCAGGGGGAACAGGAGGGTGCAGTACTTC. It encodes CASSRGNRRVQYF.